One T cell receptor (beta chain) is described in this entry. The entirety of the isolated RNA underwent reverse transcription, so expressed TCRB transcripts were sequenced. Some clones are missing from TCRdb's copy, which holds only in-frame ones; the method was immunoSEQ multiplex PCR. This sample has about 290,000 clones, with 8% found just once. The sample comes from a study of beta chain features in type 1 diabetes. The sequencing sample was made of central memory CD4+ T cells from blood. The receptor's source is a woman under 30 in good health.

The CDR3 loop reads CASNFRQGNSPLHF. In DNA, the CDR3 is TGTGCCAGCAACTTTCGACAGGGTAATTCACCCCTCCACTTT. This chain connects TRBV7-2 to TRBJ1-6; TRBD1 agrees at 7 bases. Germline loops: CDR1 SGHTA, CDR2 FQGNSA. With V trimmed by 7 bases and J by 6 bases, 6 bases remained unmatched. The CDR3 consists of 14 residues. The variable domain in full, completed from reference TRBV7-2 and TRBJ1-6, reads GAGVSQSPSNKVTEKGKDVELRCDPISGHTALYWYRQSLGQGLEFLIYFQGNSAPDKSGLPSDRFSAERTGGSVSTLTIQRTQQEDSAVYLCASNFRQGNSPLHFGNGTRLTVT.